This T cell receptor (beta chain) was obtained from a study of type 1 regulatory T cells. Study details: T-allo10 is a Tr1-enriched, alloantigen-specific CD4 T cell product made in vitro.

J lost 6 bases, V lost 5 bases, and 4 bases had no gene match. This CDR3 is 15 amino acids long. Germline lookup yields CDR1 SGHNT and CDR2 YENEEA. The sample holds a few counts of this clonotype. TCRdb ran MiXCR on the reads and lists one entry per CDR3 protein. This table holds some 89,000 distinct CDR3 sequences, around a third found once. The chain is built from TRBV11-3 and TRBJ2-3, with 14 positions matching TRBD2. This TCR derives from a human donor in good health. The sequenced material came from CD4+ T cells, either the whole sample or a sorted fraction (not recorded which). CDR3: CASSDRTSGRDTQYF. The CDR3 DNA is TGTGCCAGCAGCGACAGGACTAGCGGGAGGGATACGCAGTATTTT.